These 28 T cell receptor beta chains were sequenced from one sample in a study of post-analysis software for immune sequencing data. Findings and limits, study-wide: In patients, TRBV5-6, TRBV5-1 and TRBV20-1 belonged to roughly five TRBV segments found more frequently than in controls.

Included in the TCR beta cDNA libraries were unique molecular identifiers. One entry per CDR3 protein, called by TCRdb with MiXCR from the PCR reads. Of some 690,000 distinct CDR3 sequences in the sample, 59% were seen once. Antigens for these TCRs are unknown. The sequencing sample was made of blood. The receptors shown here come from a girl aged 2-10 years with multiple sclerosis.

The chain is built from TRBV5-6 and TRBJ2-3, with 9 positions matching TRBD2. The CDR3 sequence is 16 residues long. The germline CDR1 and CDR2 sequences are SGHDT and YYEEEE. The V and J ends lost 4 bases and 2 bases, in that order; junction bases with no gene match: 8. In nucleotides, the CDR3 is TGTGCCAGCAGCGGGGGGGCTAGCGGGGACACAGATACGCAGTATTTT. Protein product: CASSGGASGDTDTQYF.

In this sample, this clonotype turned up a few times. The V call is TRBV29-1, the J call TRBJ2-3; 8 positions agree with TRBD2. The germline V gene encodes CDR1 SQVTM and CDR2 ANQGSEA. This CDR3 is built from 14 residues. V shed 4 bases and J 2 bases; nucleotides not matched to a gene: 5. The CDR3 loop reads CSVAGGDDTDTQYF. In DNA, the CDR3 is TGCAGCGTTGCGGGGGGGGATGACACAGATACGCAGTATTTT.

This chain connects TRBV7-9 to TRBJ2-4; 9 bases agree with TRBD1. CDR3 length equals 15 residues. J gave up 9 bases and V 5 bases, and 11 bases lay outside the gene matches. CDR1 and CDR2 from the germline V gene are SEHNR and FQNEAQ (reference sequence). CDR3 in amino acids: CASSPPSTGGGIQYF. The DNA for the CDR3 is TGTGCCAGCAGCCCTCCTTCGACAGGGGGGGGCATTCAGTACTTC. The complete variable domain, with remaining parts taken from reference TRBV7-9 and TRBJ2-4, reads DTGVSQNPRHKITKRGQNVTFRCDPISEHNRLYWYRQTLGQGPEFLTYFQNEAQLEKSRLLSDRFSAERPKGSFSTLEIQRTEQGDSAMYLCASSPPSTGGGIQYFGAGTRLSVL.

This clonotype was picked up a small number of times. The chain is built from TRBV20-1 and TRBJ2-7, with TRBD1 matching 9 bases. The V segment lost 0 bases and the J segment 3 bases; nucleotides outside the gene matches: 6. The CDR3 runs 15 residues. Per the germline V gene, CDR1 is DFQATT and CDR2 is SNEGSKA (reference sequence). CDR3 amino acids: CSARDKDRGVYEQYF. Here the CDR3 DNA reads TGCAGTGCTAGAGATAAGGACAGGGGAGTCTACGAGCAGTACTTC.

V and J are TRBV7-9 and TRBJ2-3; 9 nucleotides line up with TRBD1. Germline CDR1 is SEHNR and CDR2 is FQNEAQ (reference sequence). The ends lost 4 bases at V and 5 bases at J; junction bases unmatched: 10. The CDR3 length is 16 residues. CDR3 loop: CASSSWGTGYIDTQYF. The DNA for the CDR3 is TGTGCCAGCAGCTCGTGGGGGACAGGGTACATAGATACGCAGTATTTT.

The chain recombines TRBV7-9 with TRBJ1-4; 7 positions agree with TRBD1. V lost 8 bases, J lost 2 bases, and 14 bases stayed unmatched. This CDR3 is built from 17 residues. Germline V lookup: CDR1 SEHNR, CDR2 FQNEAQ (reference sequence). The CDR3 nucleotides are TGTGCCAGCTTCCCCGGAGGGGGCGCCCTCACTAATGAAAAACTGTTTTTT. Translation: CASFPGGGALTNEKLFF.

V is TRBV7-3 and J is TRBJ2-1; no clear D. This CDR3 contains 15 residues. CDR1 and CDR2 (germline): SGHTA, FQGTGA. V dropped 2 bases and J dropped 1 base, with 9 bases sitting between them. CDR3 sequence (DNA): TGTGCCAGCAGCTTAGGGTGGTATTCCTACAATGAGCAGTTCTTC. It translates to CASSLGWYSYNEQFF.

The V and J genes are TRBV14 and TRBJ2-5; 7 bases are a match to TRBD2. CDR1 is SGHDN, CDR2 FVKESK, per germline. V lost 2 bases, J lost 4 bases, and 7 bases stayed unmatched. CDR3 length equals 15 residues. This CDR3 reads CASSQSSGRLETQYF. The CDR3 bases are TGTGCCAGCAGCCAATCATCCGGGAGGTTAGAGACCCAGTACTTC.

The V gene is TRBV10-2, the J gene TRBJ2-1; D gene uncertain. The germline CDR1 and CDR2 sequences are WSHSY and SAAADI. With 0 bases removed from V and 5 bases from J, the gap between germline ends came to 8 bases. There are 14 residues in the CDR3. Here the CDR3 DNA reads TGCGCCAGCAGTGAGTCGTCTTTCAACAATGAGCAGTTCTTC. Amino acid sequence: CASSESSFNNEQFF.

The chain employs TRBV6-5 and TRBJ2-4; a weak D match, TRBD1 (6 bases). The CDR3 is 16 residues long. The ends were cut back, 6 bases at V and 1 base at J, with 16 bases in the middle. Germline lookup yields CDR1 MNHEY and CDR2 SVGAGI. CDR3 nucleotides: TGTGCCAGCAGACCCGGGCCAGACAGGGCCAAAAACATTCAGTACTTC. Translated: CASRPGPDRAKNIQYF.

J is TRBJ2-1 and V is TRBV20-1; 10 positions match TRBD2. There are 13 residues in the CDR3. V trimming: 4 bases; J trimming: 10 bases; junction bases outside the gene matches: 7. Germline V gene sequence: CDR1 DFQATT, CDR2 SNEGSKA (reference sequence). DNA of the CDR3: TGCAGTGCTAATCTAGCGGGAGTCGGAGAGCAGTTCTTC. It encodes CSANLAGVGEQFF.

The V gene is TRBV10-3, the J gene TRBJ2-7; perhaps D is TRBD1 or TRBD2 (6 bases each). Germline V gene lookup returns CDR1 ENHRY and CDR2 SYGVKD. This CDR3 spans 15 amino acids. The V end was cut by 6 bases, the J end by 1 base, with 16 bases between. The CDR3 DNA reads TGTGCCATCAGGGAGGGGGGAGGCTCTTCCTACGAGCAGTACTTC. As protein: CAIREGGGSSYEQYF.

The gene calls are TRBV6-2 or TRBV6-3 and TRBJ1-1; 7 bases are shared with TRBD1. This CDR3 comprises 17 residues. Germline trimming cut 6 bases from V and 0 bases from J; bases unmatched to any gene: 13. Germline assignment: CDR1 MNHEY and CDR2 SVGEGT. The CDR3 sequence: CASRRATGWIVNTEAFF. As DNA, the CDR3 is TGTGCCAGCAGGAGGGCGACAGGGTGGATAGTGAACACTGAAGCTTTCTTT.

This clonotype came up once. The V gene is TRBV6-6, the J gene TRBJ2-5; 11 bases fit TRBD1. The CDR3 has 14 amino acids. The junction had 6 bases not matched to a gene; V was cut back by 0 bases and J by 12 bases. Per germline, CDR1 MNHNY and CDR2 SVGAGI (reference sequence). The CDR3 DNA follows: TGTGCCAGCAGTTACTCGAGGGACAGGGGGTTTAAGTACTTC. It specifies CASSYSRDRGFKYF.

The rearrangement joins TRBV28 to TRBJ1-2; possibly TRBD1 for D (6 bases). Germline CDR1 reads MDHEN; CDR2 reads SYDVKM. The CDR3 is made up of 15 amino acids. Trimming took 7 bases from V and 5 from J, leaving 20 bases between them. The CDR3 nucleotides are TGTGCCAGCAACCCGATAGACAGGTCGTTTTATGGCTACACCTTC. It specifies CASNPIDRSFYGYTF.

This clonotype came up once. This chain connects TRBV7-2 to TRBJ2-1; the D is unclear. Trimming cost V 3 bases and J 2 bases, with 5 bases left between them. The CDR3 has 13 amino acids. Germline V gene sequence: CDR1 SGHTA, CDR2 FQGNSA. Written as DNA, the CDR3 is TGTGCCAGCAGCTTGTGGACCTACAATGAGCAGTTCTTC. This encodes CASSLWTYNEQFF.

This sequence joins TRBV5-6 and TRBJ2-1; D gene ambiguous. The CDR3 spans 13 residues. V lost 2 bases to trimming and J lost 5 bases, with 8 bases between them. Germline CDR1 SGHDT, CDR2 YYEEEE. CDR3 sequence: CASSFESHNEQFF. The DNA for the CDR3 is TGTGCCAGCAGCTTCGAGTCCCACAATGAGCAGTTCTTC.

The rearrangement links TRBV5-1 to TRBJ2-7; D unclear. CDR1 is SGHRS, CDR2 YFSETQ, per germline. The V end lost 5 bases, the J end lost 1 base, and 10 bases lay between the germline ends. This CDR3 is 13 amino acids long. CDR3 amino acids: CASRPSPSYEQYF. In DNA form, the CDR3 reads TGCGCCAGCAGACCGTCTCCGTCCTACGAGCAGTACTTC.

In regard to this clonotype: Without the conserved terminal phenylalanine or tryptophan, this CDR3 likely stems from a read error. J is TRBJ2-3 and V is TRBV28, with 10 bases fitting TRBD2. Germline assignment: CDR1 MDHEN and CDR2 SYDVKM. The CDR3 is made up of 16 amino acids. The trim removed 8 bases at V and 4 bases at J, leaving 12 bases unmatched. The DNA for the CDR3 is TGTGCCAGCCACCGAAGAAGCGGGAGGGTCCCAGATACGCAGTATTGT. It codes for CASHRRSGRVPDTQYC.

The J gene is TRBJ1-2, the V gene TRBV2, with a weak D call TRBD1 (6 bases). The CDR3 is 13 residues long. Trimming removed 4 bases from V and 3 bases from J, with 9 bases in between. Germline loops: CDR1 SNHLY, CDR2 FYNNEI. CDR3: CASSARGDYGYTF. The CDR3, as DNA: TGTGCCAGCAGTGCCAGGGGAGACTATGGCTACACCTTC.

There are a few counts of this clonotype. This chain connects TRBV20-1 to TRBJ2-3; D is perhaps TRBD2 (6 bases). The germline gives CDR1 DFQATT, CDR2 SNEGSKA (reference sequence). V was pared by 3 bases and J by 4 bases, with 14 bases between. CDR3 length: 14 residues. The CDR3 loop reads CSASPRGNSDTQYF. In DNA form, the CDR3 reads TGCAGTGCTAGTCCCCGGGGGAACTCAGATACGCAGTATTTT.

This clonotype was seen only a few times. J is TRBJ1-4 and V is TRBV20-1, with a weak D call TRBD1 (5 bases). CDR3 length: 15 amino acids. The germline V gene has CDR1 DFQATT and CDR2 SNEGSKA (reference sequence). Trimming took 0 bases from V and 5 from J, leaving 13 bases between them. CDR3 in amino acids: CSAREAGTGNEKLFF. The DNA for the CDR3 is TGCAGTGCTAGAGAGGCCGGGACCGGGAATGAAAAACTGTTTTTT.

The V gene is TRBV28, the J gene TRBJ1-5; TRBD1 is a possible D gene (5 bases). V lost 6 bases and J 4 bases, leaving 16 bases between the germline ends. The CDR3 length is 15 residues. The V gene's germline CDR1 is MDHEN and CDR2 SYDVKM. In DNA, the CDR3 is TGTGCCAGCAGCCGTGGTCGGGGCATAAATCAGCCCCAGCATTTT. It encodes CASSRGRGINQPQHF.

CDR3 DNA: TGTGCCAGCAGTTACTCGATGGGACAGTACTATGGCTACACCTTC. Protein: CASSYSMGQYYGYTF. The chain couples TRBV6-2 or TRBV6-3 to TRBJ1-2; TRBD1 matches at 7 bases. CDR3 length: 15 amino acids. The V segment lost 0 bases and the J segment 3 bases; nucleotides outside the gene matches: 4. Looked up from germline, CDR1 is MNHEY and CDR2 is SVGEGT.

There are a few counts of this clonotype. The gene calls are TRBV3-1 and TRBJ2-4, with TRBD1 matching 8 bases. The DNA end is more similar to TRBJ2-7, so the J call may be wrong. The CDR3 totals 12 residues. The germline CDR1 and CDR2 sequences are LGHDT and YNNKEL (reference sequence). Here the CDR3 reads CASSQTGAEQYF. CDR3 coding DNA: TGTGCCAGCAGCCAGACAGGGGCCGAGCAGTACTTC.

The chain couples TRBV20-1 to TRBJ2-7; D remains ambiguous. Germline V gives CDR1 DFQATT, CDR2 SNEGSKA (reference sequence). This CDR3 is built from 11 residues. The germline V and J ends were trimmed by 6 bases and 5 bases, with 11 bases remaining between them. The CDR3 DNA reads as TGCAGTGCCCTCAGGATCCACGAGCAGTACTTC. Translating gives CSALRIHEQYF.

This chain connects TRBV4-1 to TRBJ2-1; the match to TRBD2 covers 8 bases. The germline CDR1 and CDR2 sequences are MGHRA and YSYEKL. The ends lost 1 base at V and 1 base at J; junction bases unmatched: 15. The CDR3 has 20 amino acids. The CDR3 region is CASSQGGGRTYSGSYNEQFF. The CDR3 DNA follows: TGCGCCAGCAGCCAAGGTGGCGGGAGGACCTATTCAGGTTCCTACAATGAGCAGTTCTTC.

The chain has TRBV6-2 or TRBV6-3 and TRBJ2-3; 10 bases match TRBD2. This CDR3 spans 16 amino acids. Germline V gene sequence: CDR1 MNHEY, CDR2 SVGEGT. V lost 2 bases, J lost 6 bases, and 8 bases stayed unmatched. CDR3 coding DNA: TGTGCCAGCAGTTACGGGCTAGCGGGGGCACTCGATACGCAGTATTTT. Its translation: CASSYGLAGALDTQYF.